The 4 T cell receptor beta chains in this list originate from one sample, sequenced in a study of blood T cell repertoires in COVID-19. Measured with immunoSEQ multiplex PCR; TCRdb has only the in-frame clones, and not every one. This repertoire shows about 170,000 clones, about 88% found once; its top ten account for roughly 2%. Sequenced: peripheral blood. Receptor source: a man over 45 who had recovered from COVID-19.

The V gene is TRBV7-2, the J gene TRBJ2-1; weak D call: TRBD2 (5 bases). V shed 1 base and J shed 9 bases, with 13 bases lying between them. The CDR3 runs to 14 residues. The germline CDR1 and CDR2 sequences are SGHTA and FQGNSA. CDR3: CASSLGGVAAEQFF. In DNA, the CDR3 is TGTGCCAGCAGCTTAGGGGGAGTGGCGGCTGAGCAGTTCTTC.

The chain joins TRBV4-1 to TRBJ2-3; 7 positions agree with TRBD2. The V and J ends lost 4 bases and 3 bases, in that order; junction bases with no gene match: 13. CDR1 is MGHRA and CDR2 is YSYEKL in the germline V gene. The CDR3 has 17 amino acids. The CDR3 DNA is TGCGCCAGCAGCCGCCTAAGCGGACTAGGGGTAACAGATACGCAGTATTTT. Protein sequence: CASSRLSGLGVTDTQYF.

The chain employs TRBV27 and TRBJ2-3, with D tentatively TRBD1 (6 bases). V was shortened by 3 bases and J by 3 bases, with 13 bases between the two germline ends. The germline V gene encodes CDR1 MNHEY and CDR2 SMNVEV (reference sequence). The CDR3 consists of 15 residues. The CDR3: CASSLGAGTTDTQYF. The CDR3 nucleotides read TGTGCCAGCAGTTTGGGGGCCGGGACAACAGATACGCAGTATTTT.

This clone showed up just once. DNA of the CDR3: TGTGCCAGCAGCTTAAGCCTAGCGGGGGTTGAGACCCAGTACTTC. It is translated as CASSLSLAGVETQYF. The rearrangement joins TRBV7-2 to TRBJ2-5; TRBD2 aligns across 10 bases. Germline values: CDR1 SGHTA, CDR2 FQGNSA. The J segment lost 5 bases and the V segment lost 2 bases, leaving 5 bases of the junction unmatched. The CDR3 is made up of 15 amino acids.